The 22 T cell receptor beta chains below all came from one sample that was sequenced in a study of cytomegalovirus exposure and HLA in healthy donors (dated by TCRdb to the late 2010s). Library generation was performed with the immunoSEQ multiplex PCR assay. For the multiplex PCR, a mixture combining 60 forward primers for TCR Vbeta segments and 13 reverse primers for TCR Jbeta segments was used. TCRdb limited this immuneACCESS table to in-frame rearrangements with V and J called. A share of clones is missing; checked studies link under half to unresolved V genes, and the rest is unexplained. The sample includes 95,000 to 100,000 clones, with 74% observed a single time. The ten largest clonotypes hold around 2% of the sample. Sequencing was carried out using PBMCs. These TCRs come from a male donor in good health and CMV-seronegative.

This clone has a single count. The chain carries TRBV9 and TRBJ2-5; 13 nucleotides line up with TRBD2. Germline V CDR1 and CDR2: SGDLS, YYNGEE. V trimming: 4 bases; J trimming: 4 bases; junction bases outside the gene matches: 7. CDR3 length: 16 amino acids. The CDR3 DNA follows: TGTGCCAGCAGCCCCAGGACTAGCGGGAGCGGAGAGACCCAGTACTTC. Its translation: CASSPRTSGSGETQYF.

The CDR3 is CASSEVNEQYF. The DNA of the CDR3 is TGTGCCAGCAGTGAAGTAAACGAGCAGTACTTC. The rearrangement links TRBV6-1 to TRBJ2-7; no firm D call. Trimming removed 1 base from V and 5 bases from J, with 3 bases in between. The CDR3 contains 11 residues. Germline V gives CDR1 MNHNS, CDR2 SASEGT.

CDR3: CASSYLAGTSREEFF. For the CDR3, the DNA is TGTGCCAGCAGTTATCTGGCAGGGACTAGCCGAGAGGAGTTCTTC. The V call is TRBV6-5, the J call TRBJ2-1; 9 nucleotides agree with TRBD2. Germline trimming cut 3 bases from V and 14 bases from J; bases unmatched to any gene: 14. Germline CDR1 is MNHEY and CDR2 is SVGAGI. CDR3 length: 15 amino acids.

In its sample, this clone was seen many times. This chain uses TRBV6-1 with TRBJ2-7; tentative D call: TRBD1 (6 bases). Germline values: CDR1 MNHNS, CDR2 SASEGT. This CDR3 is 15 amino acids long. V was pared by 2 bases and J by 4 bases, with 15 bases between. As DNA, the CDR3 is TGTGCCAGCAGTGAATCAGGGGAAGGGGCTTACGAGCAGTACTTC. This translates into CASSESGEGAYEQYF.

The V call is TRBV6-6, the J call TRBJ2-5, with D possibly TRBD2 on 6 matching bases. Trimming took off 2 bases at V and 1 base at J, with 8 bases between the two ends. Germline loops: CDR1 MNHNY, CDR2 SVGAGI (reference sequence). The CDR3 covers 14 residues. CDR3 region: CASSYVSGQETQYF. CDR3 nucleotides: TGTGCCAGCAGTTACGTTAGCGGCCAAGAGACCCAGTACTTC.

The gene calls are TRBV4-1 and TRBJ1-5; D is possibly TRBD1 (6 bases). The V end lost 1 base, the J end lost 6 bases, and 19 bases lay between the germline ends. The CDR3 runs to 17 residues. Per germline, CDR1 MGHRA and CDR2 YSYEKL. Here the CDR3 DNA reads TGCGCCAGCAGCCAAGTTTGGGTGACGGGGGGCTTTCAGCCCCAGCATTTT. Amino acids: CASSQVWVTGGFQPQHF.

The chain carries TRBV7-3 and TRBJ2-2; weak D call: TRBD1 (6 bases). The V and J ends lost 5 bases and 1 base respectively, with 8 bases between them. CDR1 is SGHTA, CDR2 FQGTGA, per germline. The CDR3 runs to 14 residues. The CDR3 sequence is CASSIQGNTGELFF. CDR3 in DNA: TGTGCCAGCAGCATACAGGGGAACACCGGGGAGCTGTTTTTT.

The chain combines TRBV27 with TRBJ1-2; D possibly corresponds to TRBD1 (6 bases). The CDR3 extends over 16 amino acids. The V and J ends lost 10 bases and 4 bases respectively, with 25 bases between them. The germline CDR1 and CDR2 sequences are MNHEY and SMNVEV (reference sequence). Here the CDR3 reads CATARTFDRSLYGYTF. CDR3 nucleotides: TGTGCCACCGCCCGGACCTTTGACAGGAGCCTCTATGGCTACACCTTC.

J is TRBJ2-7 and V is TRBV5-5; 8 bases are a match to TRBD1. J was trimmed by 7 bases and V by 0 bases; bases with no gene match: 0. The CDR3 is made up of 12 amino acids. Germline CDR1 and CDR2: SGHKS and YYEKEE (reference sequence). The CDR3 reads CASSLGTGEQYF. As DNA, the CDR3 is TGTGCCAGCAGCTTGGGGACAGGGGAGCAGTACTTC.

V usage is TRBV23-1 and J usage is TRBJ2-1, with 8 positions matching TRBD2. TRBV23-1 is sorted into the ORF group, with uncertain function. The ends lost 4 bases at V and 7 bases at J; junction bases unmatched: 9. CDR3 size: 15 residues. The CDR3 region has the DNA TGCGCCAGCAGTCGTGACGGGAGGGCCTTGAATGAGCAGTTCTTC. Amino acids: CASSRDGRALNEQFF.

The chain's CDR3 is CASSRGGILSEQYF. CDR3 sequence (DNA): TGTGCCAGCAGCCGGGGGGGAATACTGAGCGAGCAGTACTTC. The chain recombines TRBV6-1 with TRBJ2-7, with TRBD2 identical over 8 bases. The germline V gene has CDR1 MNHNS and CDR2 SASEGT. The CDR3 totals 14 residues. Trimming took 6 bases from V and 6 from J; bases not matched to a gene: 10.

The chain uses TRBV25-1 and TRBJ2-7; 7 bases map to TRBD2. The CDR3 covers 11 residues. V dropped 10 bases and J dropped 6; count of bases not matched to a gene: 6. Germline V CDR1 and CDR2: MGHDK, SYGVNS. The CDR3 spells CATGWGGEQYF. In DNA, the CDR3 is TGTGCCACCGGGTGGGGGGGCGAGCAGTACTTC.

Turning to this clone: One junction end disagrees with the germline gene, perhaps due to a read error. This rearrangement joins TRBV29-1 to TRBJ1-2; TRBD1 aligns across 7 bases. The germline CDR1 and CDR2 sequences are SQVTM and ANQGSEA. This CDR3 is 11 amino acids long. CDR3 in DNA: TGCAGCGTCCTTGCCTCCGGGACAGCTGCCTTC. Its protein product is CSVLASGTAAF.

The chain has TRBV27 and TRBJ2-7, with 8 positions matching TRBD1. Germline V CDR1 and CDR2: MNHEY, SMNVEV (reference sequence). This CDR3 is 13 amino acids long. V shed 6 bases and J 7 bases; nucleotides not matched to a gene: 8. CDR3 in amino acids: CASSPGQGQEQYF. As DNA, the CDR3 is TGTGCCAGCAGCCCTGGACAGGGACAGGAGCAGTACTTC.

This clone was recorded a few times. The chain is built from TRBV18 and TRBJ2-1; D might be TRBD1 (7 bases). The V end was cut by 1 base, the J end by 6 bases, with 13 bases between. The CDR3 runs 15 residues. Looked up from germline, CDR1 is KGHSH and CDR2 is LQKENI. The CDR3 sequence is CASSPQSGGGNEQFF. In nucleotides, the CDR3 is TGTGCCAGCTCACCACAGTCAGGGGGAGGCAATGAGCAGTTCTTC. Together with reference TRBV18 and TRBJ2-1, the CDR3 gives the full variable domain: NAGVMQNPRHLVRRRGQEARLRCSPMKGHSHVYWYRQLPEEGLKFMVYLQKENIIDESGMPKERFSAEFPKEGPSILRIQQVVRGDSAAYFCASSPQSGGGNEQFFGPGTRLTVL.

The rearrangement uses TRBV6-4 and TRBJ2-3; 9 bases are shared with TRBD2. The CDR3 is 14 amino acids. Losses at the gene ends were 4 bases for V and 5 bases for J; bases not matched to a gene: 4. Germline CDR1 reads MRHNA; CDR2 reads SNTAGT. The DNA of the CDR3 is TGTGCCAGCAGTGTAGCGGGAGCTGGAGATACGCAGTATTTT. It translates to CASSVAGAGDTQYF.

The sample holds a few counts of this clone. V gene TRBV4-3 combines with J gene TRBJ2-2; D ambiguous. V was shortened by 0 bases and J by 7 bases, with 15 bases between the two germline ends. The germline V gene encodes CDR1 LGHNA and CDR2 YSLEER. CDR3 length equals 16 residues. This chain's CDR3 is CASSQEPRRSFGELFF. In DNA form, the CDR3 reads TGCGCCAGCAGCCAAGAACCCCGGCGGTCCTTCGGGGAGCTGTTTTTT.

The chain couples TRBV27 to TRBJ2-1; 10 bases align to TRBD2. The CDR3 covers 12 residues. The V and J ends lost 9 bases and 9 bases, in that order; junction bases with no gene match: 5. In germline, CDR1 is MNHEY, CDR2 SMNVEV (reference sequence). CDR3 sequence: CASLAGVGEQFF. CDR3 DNA: TGTGCCAGTCTAGCGGGAGTTGGTGAGCAGTTCTTC.

V and J are TRBV5-6 and TRBJ1-4; 11 nucleotides match TRBD1. Germline loops: CDR1 SGHDT, CDR2 YYEEEE. This CDR3 contains 14 residues. V was clipped by 4 bases and J by 8 bases; unmatched bases: 4. The CDR3: CASSEGQGEEKLFF. The CDR3 DNA reads as TGTGCCAGCAGCGAGGGACAGGGGGAGGAAAAACTGTTTTTT.

The V and J genes are TRBV5-1 and TRBJ2-3, with 9 bases lining up with TRBD1. The CDR3 consists of 14 residues. Germline loops: CDR1 SGHRS, CDR2 YFSETQ. Trimming removed 6 bases from V and 6 bases from J; junction bases left unmatched: 8. The chain's CDR3 is CASTTQGAPDTQYF. In DNA, the CDR3 is TGCGCCAGCACGACACAGGGGGCGCCGGATACGCAGTATTTT.

This chain joins TRBV5-1 and TRBJ1-1; D may be TRBD1 (6 bases). V was trimmed by 0 bases and J by 1 base, leaving 13 bases between them. The germline V gene has CDR1 SGHRS and CDR2 YFSETQ. CDR3 length: 16 amino acids. The CDR3 protein is CASSLVGGARNTEAFF. The CDR3 DNA reads as TGCGCCAGCAGCTTGGTTGGGGGGGCTAGGAACACTGAAGCTTTCTTT.

This sequence joins TRBV7-2 and TRBJ2-7; 12 bases are a match to TRBD2. The germline V gene has CDR1 SGHTA and CDR2 FQGNSA. The CDR3 loop spans 19 amino acids. Trimming at V came to 5 bases and at J to 3 bases, leaving 17 bases not matched to a gene. For the CDR3, the DNA is TGTGCCAGCAGCAACCGGGGACTAGCGGGTGATACGGTCTTCTACGAGCAGTACTTC. Amino acid sequence: CASSNRGLAGDTVFYEQYF.